The clone carrying this T cell receptor beta chain was observed a single time. Its specificity is unknown. This CDR3 contains 14 residues. J lost 8 bases, V lost 5 bases, and 8 bases had no gene match. Germline V gene lookup returns CDR1 SGHVS and CDR2 FNYEAQ. These data originate in a study of T cell responses to AZD1222 COVID-19 vaccine. Study findings and constraints: Most donors were white British, females outnumbered males, and clonal diversity was possibly underestimated. Regions 160-218 and 743-854 dominated among vaccine-associated CD4 TCRs spanning spike.

Produced via immunoSEQ multiplex PCR; TCRdb's table is partial and in-frame only. The sample includes under 140,000 clones, around 81% seen only once; the top ten take around 4.6%. The sequence was obtained from an adult in good health. Sequences were derived from peripheral blood, sampled on day 0 of AZD1222 vaccination. The chain employs TRBV7-6 and TRBJ2-1; 8 nucleotides align to TRBD2. The CDR3 loop is CASSPGLAIYEQFF. CDR3 sequence (DNA): TGTGCCAGCAGCCCAGGACTAGCTATATATGAGCAGTTCTTC.